This T cell receptor beta chain appears in the sequencing data of a study of cytomegalovirus exposure and HLA in healthy donors (dated by TCRdb to the late 2010s). Regarding the complete study: An earlier analysis of some 500 of the donors reported 250 to 350 Gb of sequence data and roughly 100 million unique TCR beta sequences from about 179 million T cells. Genome-wide SNP genotypes for about 55% of the roughly 670 donors were used in a later genetic analysis, which treated that subset as a discovery cohort. Across around 400 genotyped donors of the cohort, an average of roughly 200,000 unique TCR beta nucleotide sequences per donor were sequenced, and roughly a sixth of those sequences were non-productive. Rather than using new phenotypic data, the later analysis identified candidate immune exposures from TCR beta sequences and from how often those sequences occurred across donors. Approximately 310 gigabases of sequencing data and about 92 million unique TCR sequences made up an early release that covered several hundred HLA-typed donors. Along with the approximately 670-subject first cohort, a separate validation cohort of more than 90 different subjects was used. An earlier analysis of around 580 of the donors used high-throughput TCR beta sequencing to judge whether each TCR beta V gene segment behaved as functional or pseudogenic. The genetic ancestry cluster associated with self-reported Caucasian donors included 65% to 90% of the 398 genotyped donors. The number of typed donors differed by locus: about 620-640 for A, B, C, DRB1 and DQB1; 500 to 550 for DQA1; 606 for DPA1; and approximately 450 for DPB1. Using immunosequencing, the study profiled T cell repertoires from 550 to 750 subjects and related those repertoires to cytomegalovirus serostatus. Every repertoire in the discovery cohort had been generated on one and the same sequencing platform. Roughly five DR-DQ haplotypes were treated as single units for association and clustering because of strong linkage in the cohort. The study aimed to test whether cataloging public T cell receptors could reveal signatures of past pathogen exposure. Both class I and class II loci were covered by HLA typing, at four-digit resolution. To predict cytomegalovirus infection status, the study brought together high-throughput TCR immunosequencing, statistical association of individual TCRs with disease status, and machine learning. Alongside the repertoire data, information on donor age, sex, ethnicity and CMV serostatus was compiled. A later analysis re-analyzed previously published TCR beta repertoires from 500 to 700 donors and added high-resolution HLA genotyping to study TCR occurrence patterns.

General findings and caveats noted by the study authors: Compared with equally common non-associated chains, HLA-associated TCR beta chains in a later analysis were more clonally expanded and had lower generation probabilities. In a later analysis, most CMV-associated TCR beta chains were found to appear HLA-restricted, with HLA associations seemingly driven largely by CMV exposure. In a later genetic analysis, a missense DCLRE1C variant was associated with V-gene and J-gene trimming of TCR beta chains, and the association was replicated in an independent cohort. According to a later analysis, parvovirus B19, influenza, CMV and Epstein-Barr virus appeared linked to several top co-occurrence clusters. In an earlier analysis of 587 of the donors, most TCR beta V segments appeared in productive rearrangements about 90% or about 30% of the time, broadly matching IMGT annotations. The sequencing pipeline was judged likely to have produced a cluster of highly shared sequence variants as a technical artifact. The authors suggested that the approach could potentially be generalized to other disease states and immunological phenotypes. Because counts were too low, around 17 rarely observed V segments, including chromosome 9 orphons, were left out of the earlier analysis of some 600 of the donors. In a later genetic analysis, fewer N-insertions in productive TCRs were reported among donors in an Asian-associated ancestry cluster than the roughly 700-donor mean. HLA typing was unavailable for some donors at each locus, so association tests used only the typed subset. For the cohort, immune exposure information was limited to CMV serostatus. Sequencing depth was assumed to be roughly uniform across donors in the presence/absence analyses, though that assumption may not hold. The study gave a list of about 160 TCR beta chains associated with cytomegalovirus. The classifier was reported to diagnose cytomegalovirus status with high specificity and sensitivity in both the original cohort and the validation cohort. In a later analysis, around 17,000 TCR beta sequences were associated with specific HLA alleles at a false discovery rate of 0.05. A further reported finding was that TCR beta sequences accurately predicted the HLA-A and HLA-B alleles for most subjects in the first cohort. Linkage disequilibrium might explain the correlated functional status among segregating V segments, but an unknown experimental factor could not be ruled out. Because the 87-base-pair reads could not distinguish some IMGT-functional V segments, including TRBV6-2 and TRBV6-3, those segments were excluded. Assigning TCR associations to individual alleles was difficult when HLA alleles, especially DR and DQ, strongly co-occurred. This cohort had only TCR beta chains sequenced, and the lack of alpha or paired-chain data limited which features could be detected. Across donors, most TCR sequences were observed very rarely, whereas some public TCRs were present in many individuals. A later analysis found that TCR association rates varied across HLA loci, with DRB1 alleles showing the most associated TCRs and HLA-C alleles the fewest. A few of the identified cytomegalovirus-associated TCR beta chains were confirmed in vitro to be specific for cytomegalovirus antigens.

Library method: the immunoSEQ multiplex PCR assay. For the multiplex PCR, a mixture combining 60 forward primers for TCR Vbeta segments and 13 reverse primers for TCR Jbeta segments was used. A multiplex PCR assay on genomic DNA amplified the CDR3 region of rearranged TCR beta genes. On the Illumina HiSeq System, the amplified TCR beta libraries were sequenced as 87-base-pair reads. Per the source publication's procedure: Across the 666 repertoires, a later analysis counted about 81 million unique TCR beta chains, 9.5 million to 13 million of which were shared by at least two donors. Raw reads were error-corrected and collapsed into unique sequences by a nearest-neighbor algorithm in which closely related sequences were merged to remove PCR and sequencing errors. CDR3 sequences were aligned to IMGT reference sequences to assign V, D and J gene segments. For a sequence to be retained, at least a six-nucleotide match to both a V gene segment and a J gene segment was required. Rearrangements were called productive when the CDR3 lacked stop codons and stayed in frame with V and J; all others were non-productive. Following IMGT convention, CDR3 was defined as the stretch from the second conserved V-encoded cysteine up to the conserved J-encoded phenylalanine. In an earlier analysis of roughly 610 of the donors, sequences lacking an unambiguous match to a single V gene segment were excluded. In an earlier analysis of 587 of the donors, V segments were called functional above 56.7% productive rearrangements and were called segregating when the between-donor standard deviation exceeded 5%. A statistical classification framework was developed to diagnose cytomegalovirus status using the catalog of TCR beta chain sequences. V and J gene assignment, in a later analysis, came from comparing TCR nucleotide sequences with IMGT/GENE-DB human TR gene sequences. A later analysis assigned CDR3 sequences and most-parsimonious VDJ recombination scenarios with the TCRdist pipeline. In a later analysis, every TCR beta chain was defined by the combination of its CDR3 amino acid sequence and its V-gene family, and reads without a unique V-gene family were dropped. To address suspected cross-contamination and a sequencing artifact, a later analysis removed around 600 highly shared, low-generation-probability nucleotide sequences. In a later analysis, a clonal expansion index for each public chain was calculated from normalized within-repertoire ranks of inferred template counts. A later analysis computed generation probabilities with a VDJ recombination model fitted to out-of-frame rearrangements, and checked the results against IGoR. In a later analysis, TCR-TCR, TCR-HLA and TCR-CMV co-occurrence was scored with hypergeometric tests, and a repertoire-size bias correction was applied to TCR pairs. To estimate false discovery rates, a later analysis permuted the HLA or CMV assignments 20 times. A later analysis grouped co-occurring TCRs with DBSCAN, adding TCRdist sequence similarity when clustering within HLA-allele-positive subsets. For co-occurrence clustering, repertoires with fewer than 30,000 or more than 120,000 public chains were excluded, along with roughly five repertoires with anomalous nucleotide sharing. TCRdb holds this immuneACCESS table with in-frame rearrangements only. Some clones are missing; in checked studies, unresolved V genes explain under half, and the rest has no known cause. That table is the source of V, J and clone size, and D and trimming were worked out from the DNA. The sample yields 110,000 to 150,000 clones; roughly 77% were counted once. Jointly, the top ten make up roughly 2% of the sample.

This clone showed up many times. The clone's antigen remains unknown. No per-base quality is available; no much larger clone lies one base away. The germline V gene (reference sequence) supplies CDR1 MNHEY and CDR2 SMNVEV. Spanning cysteine to phenylalanine, the CDR3 consists of 15 amino acids. The only DNA kept is the CDR3, 45 bases in frame from the first base. Compared with germline, V lacks 3 bases and J lacks 6 bases; bases without a gene match: 8. In total, approximately 610 healthy bone marrow donors made up the cohort. At the time of sampling, every cohort member was nominally healthy, though immune exposures that went unrecorded were likely present. The donor was CMV seronegative and was included in the group of approximately 350 seronegative cohort members. A peripheral blood sample was collected from each donor, and TCR beta sequencing was performed on peripheral blood mononuclear cells. The Qiagen DNeasy Blood Extraction Kit was used to extract genomic DNA from the blood cell samples.

The chain couples TRBV27 to TRBJ2-7; 10 central nucleotides agree with TRBD1. Material: PBMCs. The TCR comes from a man aged 25 to 40 in good health and CMV-seronegative. The base sequence is TGTGCCAGCAGTTTCGGGGACAGGGGATCATCCGAGCAGTACTTC. The encoded protein is CASSFGDRGSSEQYF.